The rows below give T cell receptor beta chains drawn from one sample of a study of shared T cell receptors in the human thymus. The assay was immunoSEQ multiplex PCR, and TCRdb's table has in-frame clones only and misses some. The data hold hundreds of thousands of clones, with roughly 88% observed a single time. Separately, the same data were catalogued under a study of human thymus T cells.

The sequencing sample was made of thymocytes. The receptors were sampled from a boy under two years old with a congenital heart defect. Each CDR3 is given with its conserved first and last residue. Each record gives: J gene, V gene, clone size, D gene, CDR3 DNA, CDR3 protein. A D gene is named only where the DNA matches it firmly. Size values are once, few and many counts, or a class for expanded clones, and some rows have none.

TRBJ1-3	TRBV6-4	NA	NA	TGTGCCAGCAGCATTCGGGAGGGTGGAGGAAACACCATATATTTT	CASSIREGGGNTIYF
TRBJ2-1	TRBV5-4	NA	NA	TGTGCCAGCAGCTTCCCACCACCGAGCGGGCACTACAATGAGCAGTTCTTC	CASSFPPPSGHYNEQFF
TRBJ2-3	TRBV11-3	NA	NA	TGTGCCAGCTCCCTAAGAGACAGTAGCACAGATACGCAGTATTTT	CASSLRDSSTDTQYF
TRBJ1-1	TRBV28	NA	NA	TGTGCCAGCAGTTTACCCGGAGGAACGGGGAAAGCTTTCTTT	CASSLPGGTGKAFF
TRBJ2-7	TRBV5-1	NA	TRBD2	TGCGCCAGCAGCACCTCTAGCGGTAGCTCCTACGAGCAGTACTTC	CASSTSSGSSYEQYF
TRBJ2-6	TRBV5-4	NA	NA	TGTGCCAGTTCAATCAGCTCTGGGGCCAACGTCCTGACTTTC	CASSISSGANVLTF
TRBJ2-1	TRBV5-1	NA	NA	TGCGCCAGCAGCCCCCGAGTAGCGGAGAGCTCCTACAATGAGCAGTTCTTC	CASSPRVAESSYNEQFF
TRBJ1-1	TRBV7-9	NA	TRBD1	TGTGCCAGCAGCCCGGACAGGGACAACTGGGACACTGAAGCTTTCTTT	CASSPDRDNWDTEAFF
TRBJ2-5	TRBV6-1	NA	TRBD2	TGTGCCAGCAGCAGCTTTGAGCGGGGCAAAGAGACCCAGTACTTC	CASSSFERGKETQYF
TRBJ1-3	TRBV4-3	NA	NA	TGCGCCAGCAGCCAAATACTAATGACAGGCTCTGGAAACACCATATATTTT	CASSQILMTGSGNTIYF
TRBJ2-7	TRBV29-1	NA	TRBD2	TGCAGCGTTGATGGGAGCGGGAGGTCCCCGGAGCAGTACTTC	CSVDGSGRSPEQYF
TRBJ1-2	TRBV5-4	few	TRBD1	TGTGCCAGCAGCCCGGGACAGGGGAACTATGGCTACACCTTC	CASSPGQGNYGYTF
TRBJ1-2	TRBV14	NA	TRBD1	TGTGCCAGCAGCCGCCCCGGGACAGGGGAAGGCTACACCTTC	CASSRPGTGEGYTF
TRBJ2-3	TRBV7-2	NA	NA	TGTGCCAGCAGCTTGGTCGCAGCGGCCCGCACAGATACGCAGTATTTT	CASSLVAAARTDTQYF
TRBJ2-1	TRBV5-1	NA	NA	TGCGCCAGCAGCTTTGTGGGAGGGGGGGAGGATGAGCAGTTCTTC	CASSFVGGGEDEQFF
TRBJ2-5	TRBV29-1	once	TRBD1	TGCAGCGTTGAGCGAGACCTGGATCAGGGGGCAGGGGAGACCCAGTACTTC	CSVERDLDQGAGETQYF
TRBJ2-1	TRBV15	once	NA	TGTGCCACGCCGAGCTCCTACAATGAGCAGTTCTTC	CATPSSYNEQFF
TRBJ1-3	TRBV6-1	NA	NA	TGTGCCAGCAGTGAAGGGGAGGATCTCTTCTCTGGAAACACCATATATTTT	CASSEGEDLFSGNTIYF